These 22 T cell receptor beta chains share one sample of origin, sequenced in a study of cytomegalovirus exposure and HLA in healthy donors. 13 Jbeta primers and 60 Vbeta primers were used for the PCR. Assay used: immunoSEQ multiplex PCR; TCRdb lists only in-frame clones, some missing. The data include roughly 220,000 clones; the top ten clones carry roughly 1.2%. Sequencing input: PBMCs. The receptors stem from a girl aged 2 to 9 in good health and CMV-seropositive.

The chain joins TRBV28 to TRBJ1-1; 7 nucleotides match TRBD1. Germline CDR1 MDHEN, CDR2 SYDVKM. The CDR3 runs 15 residues. V dropped 3 bases and J dropped 4; count of bases not matched to a gene: 8. The CDR3 nucleotides are TGTGCCAGCAGTTTCCCCACAGGGGACATCACTGAAGCTTTCTTT. Amino acid sequence: CASSFPTGDITEAFF.

This sequence joins TRBV11-2 and TRBJ2-7; 7 bases are shared with TRBD1. Germline V lookup: CDR1 SGHAT, CDR2 FQNNGV. Losses at the gene ends were 1 base for V and 6 bases for J; bases not matched to a gene: 3. The CDR3 length is 13 residues. CDR3 residues: CASSLGSGGEQYF. CDR3 nucleotide sequence: TGTGCCAGCAGCTTAGGGTCAGGGGGCGAGCAGTACTTC.

V usage is TRBV25-1 and J usage is TRBJ1-1; 7 nucleotides match TRBD1. CDR3 size: 14 residues. Looked up from germline, CDR1 is MGHDK and CDR2 is SYGVNS. V shed 5 bases and J 6 bases; nucleotides not matched to a gene: 9. The CDR3 DNA reads as TGTGCCAGCAGTCCCGCAGGGGGGCCAGCTGAAGCTTTCTTT. Amino acids: CASSPAGGPAEAFF.

The chain has TRBV4-1 and TRBJ1-2; D is undetermined. The CDR3 is 18 amino acids. V shed 1 base and J shed 4 bases, with 22 bases lying between them. Germline CDR1 MGHRA, CDR2 YSYEKL. The CDR3 bases are TGCGCCAGCAGCCAAGGCCGTGCCATAGTATTACTAGGCTATGGCTACACCTTC. Its protein is CASSQGRAIVLLGYGYTF.

The chain is built from TRBV7-9 and TRBJ1-3; D perhaps matches TRBD1 (5 bases). The CDR3 runs to 15 residues. Germline V gene sequence: CDR1 SEHNR, CDR2 FQNEAQ (reference sequence). The V and J ends lost 0 bases and 2 bases respectively, with 8 bases between them. This CDR3 is CASSLAGGAGNTIYF. In DNA form, the CDR3 reads TGTGCCAGCAGCTTAGCGGGAGGGGCTGGAAACACCATATATTTT.

The rearrangement joins TRBV27 to TRBJ2-1, with 13 bases lining up with TRBD2. The germline CDR1 and CDR2 sequences are MNHEY and SMNVEV (reference sequence). V lost 2 bases, J lost 8 bases, and 6 bases stayed unmatched. CDR3 length equals 16 residues. The CDR3 spells CASSLPTSGRAHEQFF. The CDR3 DNA is TGTGCCAGCAGTTTACCCACTAGCGGGAGGGCCCATGAGCAGTTCTTC.

The rearrangement joins TRBV2 to TRBJ1-1; possibly TRBD1 for D (6 bases). This CDR3 has 16 amino acids. With 6 bases removed from V and 8 bases from J, the gap between germline ends came to 25 bases. Germline V gene sequence: CDR1 SNHLY, CDR2 FYNNEI. CDR3 loop: CASRGGPSPSTREAFF. DNA for the CDR3: TGTGCCAGCAGGGGGGGGCCTTCCCCCTCCACTCGCGAAGCTTTCTTT.

This rearrangement joins TRBV6-1 to TRBJ2-3, with a weak D call TRBD2 (5 bases). Trimming removed 1 base at V and 1 base at J, with 12 bases between. The CDR3 spans 16 residues. The germline V gene has CDR1 MNHNS and CDR2 SASEGT. CDR3 nucleotide sequence: TGTGCCAGCAGTGAAGTTTGGGCGGGCGGCACAGATACGCAGTATTTT. The encoded protein is CASSEVWAGGTDTQYF.

The chain carries TRBV7-9 and TRBJ2-5; D is perhaps TRBD2 (6 bases). V lost 5 bases, J lost 1 base, and 14 bases lay in between. Looked up from germline, CDR1 is SEHNR and CDR2 is FQNEAQ (reference sequence). This CDR3 has 15 amino acids. In DNA form, the CDR3 reads TGTGCCAGCAGCACCACCCGACTAGGCCAAGAGACCCAGTACTTC. Protein product: CASSTTRLGQETQYF.

The chain has TRBV7-3 and TRBJ2-1; TRBD2 aligns across 13 bases. The germline CDR1 and CDR2 sequences are SGHTA and FQGTGA. There are 17 residues in the CDR3. The V and J ends lost 5 bases and 8 bases, in that order; junction bases with no gene match: 12. The CDR3: CASSPAPLAGGGYEQFF. The CDR3 DNA follows: TGTGCCAGCAGCCCCGCCCCACTAGCGGGAGGGGGGTATGAGCAGTTCTTC.

The rearrangement links TRBV5-1 to TRBJ2-5; 9 bases are a match to TRBD1. J was trimmed by 5 bases and V by 4 bases; bases with no gene match: 9. The CDR3 runs 15 residues. In germline, CDR1 is SGHRS, CDR2 YFSETQ. The CDR3 DNA is TGCGCCAGCAGCCCGGGGACAGGGACCCAGGAGACCCAGTACTTC. Translated: CASSPGTGTQETQYF.

The gene calls are TRBV27 and TRBJ2-5; TRBD2 might be the D (5 bases). Between the trimmed V and J ends, which lost 5 bases and 4 bases, there was a span of 11 bases. The CDR3 runs 13 residues. CDR1 and CDR2 (germline): MNHEY, SMNVEV (reference sequence). The CDR3 DNA follows: TGTGCCAGCAGTCCGATTGCGGGAGAGACCCAGTACTTC. Translation gives CASSPIAGETQYF.

This sequence joins TRBV11-2 and TRBJ2-5; 10 positions agree with TRBD2. The CDR3 has 17 residues. Germline V gene lookup returns CDR1 SGHAT and CDR2 FQNNGV. J lost 4 bases, V lost 1 base, and 9 bases had no gene match. The CDR3 region is CASSLALLAGVGETQYF. CDR3 nucleotides: TGTGCCAGCAGCTTAGCTCTGCTAGCGGGAGTGGGAGAGACCCAGTACTTC.

This chain joins TRBV28 and TRBJ2-5; 9 nucleotides match TRBD2. CDR1 and CDR2 (germline): MDHEN, SYDVKM. Trimming took 7 bases from V and 5 from J; bases not matched to a gene: 17. This CDR3 spans 17 amino acids. Written as DNA, the CDR3 is TGTGCCAGCACCTTCAGGCGCGGGAGGGCCGGGAGGGAGACCCAGTACTTC. Translation: CASTFRRGRAGRETQYF.

The chain uses TRBV11-2 and TRBJ2-7; 9 nucleotides match TRBD2. V trimming: 2 bases; J trimming: 2 bases; junction bases outside the gene matches: 10. CDR3 length equals 17 residues. The germline gives CDR1 SGHAT, CDR2 FQNNGV. The CDR3 sequence is CASSLRVLAGNTYEQYF. The CDR3 nucleotides read TGTGCCAGCAGCTTACGAGTTCTAGCGGGAAACACCTACGAGCAGTACTTC.

In nucleotides, the CDR3 is TGCAGCGTTGATTCCCGTAGGGGACAAGAGACCCAGTACTTC. This translates into CSVDSRRGQETQYF. This sequence joins TRBV29-1 and TRBJ2-5; D might be TRBD1 (5 bases). CDR3 length: 14 amino acids. Deletions cut 3 bases from V and 2 bases from J, with 13 bases between. Germline V gives CDR1 SQVTM, CDR2 ANQGSEA.

V usage is TRBV2 and J usage is TRBJ1-5, with unresolved D. Per the germline V gene, CDR1 is SNHLY and CDR2 is FYNNEI. Trimming pared 3 bases from V and 1 base from J, leaving 7 bases between. This CDR3 region has 14 residues. CDR3 nucleotide sequence: TGTGCCAGCAGTGATGGTGCGAGCAATCAGCCCCAGCATTTT. Translation: CASSDGASNQPQHF.

The chain carries TRBV14 and TRBJ2-5; TRBD2 might be the D (6 bases). The length of the CDR3 is 14 residues. The V end was cut by 1 base, the J end by 4 bases, with 10 bases between. From germline, CDR1 is SGHDN and CDR2 FVKESK. The CDR3 spells CASSQAGVGETQYF. CDR3 nucleotide sequence: TGTGCCAGCAGCCAAGCGGGAGTCGGAGAGACCCAGTACTTC.

The gene calls are TRBV2 and TRBJ2-7; TRBD1 agrees at 12 bases. V shed 8 bases and J 7 bases; nucleotides not matched to a gene: 9. The CDR3 runs 14 residues. In germline, CDR1 is SNHLY, CDR2 FYNNEI. The CDR3 protein is CASSPGQGAGEQYF. CDR3 nucleotides: TGTGCCAGCTCACCGGGACAGGGGGCTGGGGAGCAGTACTTC. The full variable domain, with the rest looked up from reference TRBV2 and TRBJ2-7, is EPEVTQTPSHQVTQMGQEVILRCVPISNHLYFYWYRQILGQKVEFLVSFYNNEISEKSEIFDDQFSVERPDGSNFTLKIRSTKLEDSAMYFCASSPGQGAGEQYFGPGTRLTVT.

This rearrangement joins TRBV2 to TRBJ2-3, with TRBD1 matching 10 bases. The CDR3 is 13 residues long. The V gene's germline CDR1 is SNHLY and CDR2 FYNNEI. The J segment lost 5 bases and the V segment lost 9 bases, leaving 5 bases of the junction unmatched. In DNA form, the CDR3 reads TGTGCCAGAGACAGGGGGCTGAGAGATACGCAGTATTTT. It yields the protein CARDRGLRDTQYF.

CDR3 sequence: CASSIEGTYNEQFF. Here the CDR3 DNA reads TGTGCCAGTAGTATTGAGGGCACCTACAATGAGCAGTTCTTC. This chain connects TRBV19 to TRBJ2-1; perhaps TRBD2 as D (5 bases). V was cut by 3 bases and J by 2 bases, with 8 bases left in between. CDR3 length: 14 amino acids. Germline V gene data show CDR1 as LNHDA and CDR2 as SQIVND (reference sequence).

The chain employs TRBV7-2 and TRBJ1-1; D gene uncertain. Trimming stripped 2 bases from V and 6 bases from J, with 7 bases between. CDR1 is SGHTA and CDR2 is FQGNSA in the germline V gene. This CDR3 has 12 amino acids. CDR3 DNA: TGTGCCAGCAGCTTATACCAGGCTGAAGCTTTCTTT. Translating it yields CASSLYQAEAFF.